This T cell receptor beta chain was recovered during a study of OX40 agonist ivuxolimab in advanced cancers. Study-wide results and caveats: Low levels of normalized T-cell clonal expansion also appeared in some nonresponders. It was not determined which antigens were specifically recognized by the peripheral T cells that had undergone clonal expansion.

Data came from immunoSEQ multiplex PCR; TCRdb stores just in-frame clones and leaves some out. The sample records approximately 57,000 clones, around 90% being singletons. In this sample, this clone turned up once. Its antigen is undetermined. The germline V gene has CDR1 SGHRS and CDR2 YFSETQ. This CDR3 has 13 amino acids. V shed 0 bases and J shed 5 bases, with 9 bases lying between them. This TCR was recovered from an adult with an advanced solid tumor such as melanoma, head and neck, liver or kidney cancer. The chain has TRBV5-1 and TRBJ2-7; TRBD2 is a possible D gene (6 bases). Sequences were derived from CD4+ or CD8+ T cells sorted from blood, sampled in a trial of the OX40 agonist ivuxolimab. The CDR3 loop is CASSLDGGNEQYF. The CDR3 DNA is TGCGCCAGCAGCTTGGACGGGGGTAACGAGCAGTACTTC.